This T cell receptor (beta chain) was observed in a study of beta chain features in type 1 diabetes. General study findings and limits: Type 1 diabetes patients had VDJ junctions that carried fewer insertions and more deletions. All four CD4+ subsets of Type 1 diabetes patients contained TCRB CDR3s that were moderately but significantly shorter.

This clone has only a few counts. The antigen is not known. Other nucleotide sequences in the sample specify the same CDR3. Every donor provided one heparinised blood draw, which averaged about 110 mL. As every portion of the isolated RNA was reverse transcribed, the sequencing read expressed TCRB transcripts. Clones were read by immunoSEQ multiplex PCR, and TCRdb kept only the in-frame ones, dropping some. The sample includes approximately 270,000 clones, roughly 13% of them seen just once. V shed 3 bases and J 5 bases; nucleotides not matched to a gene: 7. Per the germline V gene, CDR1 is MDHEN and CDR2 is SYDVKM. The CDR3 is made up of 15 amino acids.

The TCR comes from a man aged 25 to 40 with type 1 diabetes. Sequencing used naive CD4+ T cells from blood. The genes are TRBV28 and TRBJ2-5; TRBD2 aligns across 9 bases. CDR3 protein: CASSLGGRARETQYF. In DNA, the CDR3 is TGTGCCAGCAGTTTGGGCGGGAGGGCCCGGGAGACCCAGTACTTC. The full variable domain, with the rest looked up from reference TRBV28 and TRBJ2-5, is DVKVTQSSRYLVKRTGEKVFLECVQDMDHENMFWYRQDPGLGLRLIYFSYDVKMKEKGDIPEGYSVSREKKERFSLILESASTNQTSMYLCASSLGGRARETQYFGPGTRLLVL.